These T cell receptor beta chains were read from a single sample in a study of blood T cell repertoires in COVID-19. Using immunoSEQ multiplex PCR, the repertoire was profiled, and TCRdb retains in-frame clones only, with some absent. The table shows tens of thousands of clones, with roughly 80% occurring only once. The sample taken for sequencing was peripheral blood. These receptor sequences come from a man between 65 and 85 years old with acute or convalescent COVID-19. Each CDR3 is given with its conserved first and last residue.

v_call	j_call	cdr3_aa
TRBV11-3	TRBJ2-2	CASSPRTGGAPGELFF
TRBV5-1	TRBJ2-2	CASSLGGPTGELFF
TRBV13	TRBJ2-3	CASSLRTSGGDTQYF
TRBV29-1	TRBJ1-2	CSVDHGVYGYTF
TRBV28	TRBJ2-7	CASSLEGPGTGHSYEQYF
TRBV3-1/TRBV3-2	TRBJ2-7	CASSQGLISYEQYF
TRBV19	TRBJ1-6	CASSIGGRVNSPLHF
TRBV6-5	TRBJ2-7	CASISTGLSYEQYF
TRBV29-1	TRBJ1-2	CSVPYSGGGQGGYTF
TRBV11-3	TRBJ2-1	CASTNSGMDEQFF
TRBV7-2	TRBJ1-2	CASSLVEGAYGYTF
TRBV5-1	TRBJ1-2	CASSSRDRGWDYGYTF
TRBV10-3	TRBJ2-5	CAISLAGNQETQYF